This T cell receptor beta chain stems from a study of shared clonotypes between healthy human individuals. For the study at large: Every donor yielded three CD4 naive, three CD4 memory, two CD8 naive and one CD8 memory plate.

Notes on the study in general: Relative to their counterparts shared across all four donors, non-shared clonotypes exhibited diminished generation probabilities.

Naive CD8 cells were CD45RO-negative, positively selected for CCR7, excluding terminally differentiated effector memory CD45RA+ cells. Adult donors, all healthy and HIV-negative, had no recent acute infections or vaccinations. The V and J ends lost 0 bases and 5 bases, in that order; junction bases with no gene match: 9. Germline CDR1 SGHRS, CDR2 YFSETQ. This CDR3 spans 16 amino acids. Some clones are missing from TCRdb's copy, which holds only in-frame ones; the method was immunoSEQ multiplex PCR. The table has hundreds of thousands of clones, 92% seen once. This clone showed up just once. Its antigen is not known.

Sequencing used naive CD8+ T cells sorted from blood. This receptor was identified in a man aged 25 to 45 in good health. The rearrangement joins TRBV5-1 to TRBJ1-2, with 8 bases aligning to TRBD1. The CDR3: CASSLAQGAAIYGYTF. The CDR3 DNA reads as TGCGCCAGCAGCTTGGCTCAGGGGGCAGCCATTTATGGCTACACCTTC.